The source of this T cell receptor beta chain is a study of blood T cells in healthy people across ages (dated by TCRdb to 2015 to 2017). Regarding the study in general: In model experiments, roughly one uniquely barcoded TCR beta cDNA molecule per two T cells was captured by template switching. The donors were divided into four age groups: young (average around 15 years), middle-aged (almost 40), aged (around 59) and long-lived (nearly 85). The study analyzed two additional independent replicas of 1 million unique cDNA reads from the same blood draw for two donors, one aged 18 to 30 and one aged 80 or older. Age-related changes in TCR beta repertoire diversity were measured in the study by deep sequencing normalized with unique cDNA molecular identifiers. To avoid experimental bias, donors of different ages were spread randomly across the sequencing lanes.

A word on this clonotype: Its antigen is not yet known. No per-base quality is available; no much larger clone lies one base away.

V and J are truncated by 6 bases and 4 bases respectively, leaving an intervening sequence of 16 bases. Including cysteine and phenylalanine, the CDR3 has 15 amino acids. Just the 45-base CDR3 DNA is kept, in frame starting at base 1. CDR1 and CDR2, looked up from the germline V gene (reference sequence), are MNHEY and SMNVEV. The 39 donors, aged about 6 to 100 years, were systemically healthy Caucasian individuals from Russia. About 9.8 milliliters of peripheral blood were drawn from each donor into EDTA-treated Vacutainer tubes. PBMCs were isolated by Ficoll-Paque density-gradient centrifugation, with at least 7 million obtained per sample. Trizol reagent was used to extract total RNA from the PBMCs, yielding at least 6 micrograms per sample. Naive CD45RAhigh/CD27high T cell percentages were measured by flow cytometry on a PBMC aliquot from every donor. The method behind the library was 5' RACE. The sequencing machine was an Illumina HiSeq 2500. The second PCR ran for roughly 7 to 12 cycles and used a J-beta primer mix along with a sample-barcoded 5' primer. Each TCR beta cDNA molecule received a unique molecular identifier from a template-switch 5' adaptor carrying 12 random nucleotides. Each sample yielded at least 3 million CDR3-containing paired-end reads. First-strand cDNA was synthesized from all RNA with the Mint cDNA synthesis kit, primed by a TRBC-specific oligonucleotide. After uracil-DNA glycosylase treatment, a first 18-cycle PCR used universal primers M1SS and BC2_uni_R on all cDNA. Processing in the source paper ran as follows. For normalization, 1 million high-quality reads, each with a distinct molecular identifier, were randomly selected from each sample. Reads sharing molecular identifiers were discarded rather than binned into consensus sequences. CDR3 identification, clonotype clustering and error correction used MiTCR with a Q25 quality threshold and the strictest error-elimination algorithm. A nonparametric unseen species model with Euler transformation was used to estimate lower-bound total TCR beta diversity. TCRdb's own reprocessing of the public reads used fastp at Q25 and MiXCR and kept productive beta chains. Rows with one shared CDR3 protein collapse into an entry with the most common genes and DNA. The V and J calls, along with clone size, are taken from TCRdb and not from the paper's own processing. For this sample the table gives 2 million or so distinct CDR3 sequences, of which approximately 50% were detected only once. Together, the top ten hold over 2% of the sample.

Beyond this particular receptor, the publication reports: As age increased, observed TCR beta diversity per million T cells dropped in a roughly linear way, and a significant reduction was already evident by age 40. Observed TCR beta diversity correlated strongly with the percentage of naive T cells measured by flow cytometry. Estimates of total diversity based on one million sequenced T cells were regarded as lower bounds and as underestimates. Since profiling was done on bulk unsorted PBMCs, naive and antigen-experienced compartments could not be conclusively compared. Compared with the aged group, the long-lived group had more naive CD4+ T cells, fewer expanded clones and increased TCR diversity, suggesting age selection. The CMV infection status of donors was not known, potentially confounding age-related changes in expanded clonotypes.

The TCR comes from a woman between 35 and 50 years old in good health. Recombination linked TRBV27 to TRBJ2-1; the D gene assignment is ambiguous. Specimen: blood. The CDR3 has the sequence CASSRPRPSYNEQFF. The DNA reads TGTGCCAGCAGCCGGCCCAGACCATCGTACAATGAGCAGTTCTTC.